The entry below describes one T cell receptor (beta chain). Its antigen remains unidentified. No base quality information exists; no much larger clone differs at one position. The cohort comprised more than 550 healthy bone marrow donors. Cohort members were all nominally healthy when sampled, although unrecorded immune exposures were likely present. The donor was CMV seropositive and was included in the group of around 300 seropositive cohort members. Every donor gave a peripheral blood sample, and the peripheral blood mononuclear cells from that sample were used for TCR beta sequencing. Genomic DNA was extracted from the blood cell samples with the Qiagen DNeasy Blood Extraction Kit. Germline trimming: 5 bases from V, 4 bases from J; junction bases outside gene matches: 9. The germline V gene encodes CDR1 SGHAT and CDR2 FQNNGV. The CDR3 covers 15 residues, taking in both the cysteine and the phenylalanine. Solely the CDR3 DNA is kept, with 45 bases framed from the first base.

Library method: the immunoSEQ multiplex PCR assay. The multiplex PCR relied on a mix of 60 forward primers for TCR Vbeta segments and 13 reverse primers for TCR Jbeta segments. The CDR3 region of rearranged TCR beta genes was amplified from genomic DNA with a multiplex PCR assay. Amplified TCR beta libraries were sequenced as 87-base-pair reads on the Illumina HiSeq System. As for the original processing: A later analysis counted tens of millions of unique TCR beta chains across the 666 repertoires, and some 11 million of these chains were shared by at least two donors. A nearest-neighbor algorithm error-corrected the raw reads and collapsed the reads into unique sequences, merging closely related sequences to remove PCR and sequencing errors. To assign V, D and J gene segments, CDR3 sequences were aligned to IMGT reference sequences. For a sequence to be retained, at least a six-nucleotide match to both a V gene segment and a J gene segment was required. A rearrangement was called productive if the CDR3 had no stop codons and remained in frame with V and J, and every other rearrangement was called non-productive. CDR3 was defined according to IMGT convention as the region running from the second conserved V-encoded cysteine to the conserved J-encoded phenylalanine. The earlier analysis of 500 to 650 of the donors excluded any sequence lacking an unambiguous match to a single V gene segment. An earlier analysis of several hundred of the donors called V segments functional above 56.7% productive rearrangements and segregating when the between-donor standard deviation exceeded 5%. To diagnose cytomegalovirus status from the catalog of TCR beta chain sequences, a statistical classification framework was built. V and J gene assignment, in a later analysis, came from comparing TCR nucleotide sequences with IMGT/GENE-DB human TR gene sequences. In a later analysis, CDR3 sequences and most-parsimonious VDJ recombination scenarios were assigned using the TCRdist pipeline. In a later analysis, each TCR beta chain was defined by its CDR3 amino acid sequence together with its V-gene family, and reads lacking a unique V-gene family were excluded. To address suspected cross-contamination and a sequencing artifact, a later analysis removed several hundred highly shared, low-generation-probability nucleotide sequences. For each public chain, a later analysis derived a clonal expansion index from normalized ranks of inferred template counts within each repertoire. Generation probabilities in a later analysis came from a VDJ recombination model fitted to out-of-frame rearrangements, and those results were checked against IGoR. In a later analysis, hypergeometric tests were used to score TCR-TCR, TCR-HLA and TCR-CMV co-occurrence, with a repertoire-size bias correction applied to TCR pairs. To estimate false discovery rates, a later analysis permuted the HLA or CMV assignments 20 times. In a later analysis, co-occurring TCRs were grouped using DBSCAN, with TCRdist sequence similarity added in when clustering inside HLA-allele-positive subsets. Repertoires with fewer than 30,000 or more than 120,000 public chains, plus five repertoires with anomalous nucleotide sharing, were excluded from co-occurrence clustering. Drawn from immuneACCESS, this table holds only the in-frame rearrangements with V and J called that TCRdb kept. Clones are partly lost; checked studies trace under half to an unresolved V gene and leave the rest unexplained. D and trimming come from the DNA, and the V and J calls and clone size come from that table. This sample comprises around 200,000 clones, 70% to 85% of them detected only once. The leading ten clones occupy approximately 4% of the sample.

The data originate from a study of cytomegalovirus exposure and HLA in healthy donors (dated by TCRdb to the late 2010s). Looking at the study overall: An earlier analysis of roughly 570 of the donors reported roughly 300 Gb of sequence data and roughly 120 million unique TCR beta sequences obtained from approximately 180 million T cells. An early release that covered fewer than 750 HLA-typed donors contained around 330 gigabases of sequencing data and tens of millions of unique TCR sequences. The genetic ancestry cluster associated with self-reported Caucasian donors included 81% of the roughly 400 genotyped donors. The study was designed to test whether signatures of past pathogen exposure could be identified by cataloging public T cell receptors. The study used immunosequencing to profile the T cell repertoires of around 600 subjects and linked those repertoires to cytomegalovirus serostatus. Besides the first cohort of more than 650 subjects, a separate validation cohort made up of roughly 120 different subjects was used. To predict cytomegalovirus infection status, the study brought together high-throughput TCR immunosequencing, statistical association of individual TCRs with disease status, and machine learning. To study patterns of TCR occurrence, a later analysis re-analyzed previously published TCR beta repertoires from around 700 donors and added high-resolution HLA genotyping. Rather than using new phenotypic data, the later analysis identified candidate immune exposures from TCR beta sequences and from how often those sequences occurred across donors. To decide whether each TCR beta V gene segment behaved as functional or pseudogenic, an earlier analysis of nearly 600 of the donors relied on high-throughput TCR beta sequencing. Donor age, sex, ethnicity and CMV serostatus were compiled alongside the repertoire data. In a later genetic analysis, genome-wide SNP genotypes for 398 of the 666 donors were used, and that subset was treated as a discovery cohort. Every repertoire in the discovery cohort had been generated on one and the same sequencing platform. HLA typing included class I and class II loci at four-digit resolution. Typing coverage varied by locus: roughly 629-640 donors for A, B, C, DRB1 and DQB1; roughly 500 for DQA1; approximately 570 for DPA1; approximately 470 for DPB1. Because of strong linkage in the cohort, 4 to 6 DR-DQ haplotypes were treated as single units for association and clustering. Across about 380 genotyped donors of the cohort, an average of roughly 200,000 unique TCR beta nucleotide sequences per donor were sequenced, and 15% to 20% of those sequences were non-productive. Paper-wide results and their limitations: Some IMGT-functional V segments, including TRBV6-2 and TRBV6-3, could not be distinguished by the 87-base-pair reads and were therefore excluded. For the cohort, immune exposure information was limited to CMV serostatus. In both the original and validation cohorts, the classifier was reported to diagnose cytomegalovirus status with high specificity and sensitivity. The study listed 150 to 200 TCR beta chains as associated with cytomegalovirus. Because HLA typing was unavailable for some donors at each locus, only the typed subset was used in association tests. In an earlier analysis of fewer than 750 of the donors, most TCR beta V segments were observed in productive rearrangements about 87% or about 30% of the time, broadly matching IMGT annotations. Because counts were too low, seventeen rarely observed V segments, including chromosome 9 orphons, were left out of the earlier analysis of over 550 of the donors. Correlated functional status among segregating V segments might reflect linkage disequilibrium, but an unknown experimental factor could not be ruled out. A cluster of highly shared sequence variants was judged likely to represent a technical artifact of the sequencing pipeline. A later analysis associated approximately 17,000 TCR beta sequences with specific HLA alleles at a false discovery rate of 0.05. In vitro tests confirmed that a few of the cytomegalovirus-associated TCR beta chains recognize cytomegalovirus antigens. A later genetic analysis associated a missense DCLRE1C variant with V-gene and J-gene trimming of TCR beta chains, and an independent cohort replicated the association. The authors suggested that the approach could potentially be generalized to other disease states and immunological phenotypes. Compared with the 666-donor mean, donors in an Asian-associated ancestry cluster had fewer N-insertions in productive TCRs, according to a later genetic analysis. According to a later analysis, most CMV-associated TCR beta chains appeared to be HLA-restricted, and the HLA associations seemed to be driven largely by CMV exposure. A further reported finding was that TCR beta sequences accurately predicted the HLA-A and HLA-B alleles for most subjects in the first cohort. In a later analysis, HLA-associated TCR beta chains showed more clonal expansion and lower generation probabilities than non-associated chains that were equally common. Most TCR sequences were seen in very few donors, while some public TCRs were found in many individuals. Roughly uniform sequencing depth across donors was assumed in presence/absence analyses, although this assumption may not hold. This cohort had only TCR beta chains sequenced, and the lack of alpha or paired-chain data limited which features could be detected. Strong co-occurrence of HLA alleles, especially DR and DQ, made assigning TCR associations to individual alleles difficult. According to a later analysis, TCR association rates differed among HLA loci, with DRB1 alleles showing the most associated TCRs and HLA-C alleles showing the fewest. Several of the top co-occurrence clusters appeared to be linked to parvovirus B19, influenza, CMV and Epstein-Barr virus, according to a later analysis.

Rearrangement joined TRBV11-2 to TRBJ1-1; 8 junctional bases match TRBD1. This sequence originates from a woman in her twenties or thirties in good health and CMV-seropositive. The specimen sequenced was PBMCs. CDR3 region: CASSTFSGGFTEAFF. The DNA sequence is TGTGCCAGCAGCACTTTCTCAGGGGGCTTCACTGAAGCTTTCTTT.